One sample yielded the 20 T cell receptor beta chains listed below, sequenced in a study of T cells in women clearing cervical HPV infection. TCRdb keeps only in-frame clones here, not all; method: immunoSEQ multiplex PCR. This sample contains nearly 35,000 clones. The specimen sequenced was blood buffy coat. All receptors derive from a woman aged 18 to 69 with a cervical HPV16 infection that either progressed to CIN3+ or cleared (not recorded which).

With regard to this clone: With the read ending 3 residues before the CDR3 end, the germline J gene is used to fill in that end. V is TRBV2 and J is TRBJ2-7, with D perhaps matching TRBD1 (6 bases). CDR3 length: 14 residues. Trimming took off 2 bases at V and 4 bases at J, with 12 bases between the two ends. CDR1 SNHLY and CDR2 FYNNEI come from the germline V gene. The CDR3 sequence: CASSERAGAYEQYF. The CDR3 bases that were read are TGTGCCAGCAGTGAAAGGGCAGGGGCGTACGAG.

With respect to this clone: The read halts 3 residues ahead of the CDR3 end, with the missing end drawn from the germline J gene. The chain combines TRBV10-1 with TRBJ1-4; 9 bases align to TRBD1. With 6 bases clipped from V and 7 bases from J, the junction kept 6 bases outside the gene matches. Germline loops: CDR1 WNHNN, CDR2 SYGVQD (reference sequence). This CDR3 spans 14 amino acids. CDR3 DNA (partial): TGCGCCAGCAGCCAGGACAGGGGAGGTGAAAAA. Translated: CASSQDRGGEK. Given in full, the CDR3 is CASSQDRGGEKLFF.

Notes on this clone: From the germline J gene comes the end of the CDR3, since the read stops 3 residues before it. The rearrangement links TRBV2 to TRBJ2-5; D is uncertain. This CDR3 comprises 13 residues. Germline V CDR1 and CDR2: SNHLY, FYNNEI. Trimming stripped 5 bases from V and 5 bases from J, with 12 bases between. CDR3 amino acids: CASSPLQEETQYF. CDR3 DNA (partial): TGTGCCAGCAGTCCCTTGCAGGAGGAGACC.

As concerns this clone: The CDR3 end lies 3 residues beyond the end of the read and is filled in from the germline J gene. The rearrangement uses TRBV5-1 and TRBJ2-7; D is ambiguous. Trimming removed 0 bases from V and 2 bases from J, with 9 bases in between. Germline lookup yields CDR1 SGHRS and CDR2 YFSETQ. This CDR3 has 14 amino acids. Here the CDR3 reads CASSLDLSPYEQYF. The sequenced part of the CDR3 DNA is TGCGCCAGCAGCTTGGACCTTAGTCCCTACGAG.

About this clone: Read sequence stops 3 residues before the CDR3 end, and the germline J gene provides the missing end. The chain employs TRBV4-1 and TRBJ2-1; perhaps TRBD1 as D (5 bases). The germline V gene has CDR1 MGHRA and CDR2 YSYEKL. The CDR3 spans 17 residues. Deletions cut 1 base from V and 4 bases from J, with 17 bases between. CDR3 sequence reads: CASSQGKAPQGYNEQFF. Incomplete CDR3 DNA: TGCGCCAGCAGCCAAGGGAAAGCGCCCCAGGGATACAATGAG.

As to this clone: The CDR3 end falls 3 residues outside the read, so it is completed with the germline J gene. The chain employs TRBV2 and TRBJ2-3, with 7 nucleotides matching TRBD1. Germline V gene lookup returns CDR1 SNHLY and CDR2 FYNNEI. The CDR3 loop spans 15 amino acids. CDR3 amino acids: CASSFSDRRNQPQYF. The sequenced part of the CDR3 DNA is TGTGCCAGCAGTTTTTCGGACAGGCGGAATCAGCCG.

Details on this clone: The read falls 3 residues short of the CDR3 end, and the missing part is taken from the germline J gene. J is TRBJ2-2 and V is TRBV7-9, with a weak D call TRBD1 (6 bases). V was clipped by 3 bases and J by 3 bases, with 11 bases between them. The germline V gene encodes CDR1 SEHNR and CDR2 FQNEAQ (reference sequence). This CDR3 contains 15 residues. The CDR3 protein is CASSFTRGYTGELFF. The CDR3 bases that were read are TGTGCCAGCAGCTTCACCAGGGGTTACACCGGGGAG.

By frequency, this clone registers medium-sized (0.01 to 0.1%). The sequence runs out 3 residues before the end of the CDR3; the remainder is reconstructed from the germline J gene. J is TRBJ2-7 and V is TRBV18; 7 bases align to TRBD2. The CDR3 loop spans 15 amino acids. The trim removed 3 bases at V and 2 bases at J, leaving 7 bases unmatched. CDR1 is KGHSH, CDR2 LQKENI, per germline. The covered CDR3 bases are TGTGCCAGCTCACCGTCGTACGGGGGGACCTACGAG. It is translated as CASSPSYGGTYE. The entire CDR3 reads CASSPSYGGTYEQYF.

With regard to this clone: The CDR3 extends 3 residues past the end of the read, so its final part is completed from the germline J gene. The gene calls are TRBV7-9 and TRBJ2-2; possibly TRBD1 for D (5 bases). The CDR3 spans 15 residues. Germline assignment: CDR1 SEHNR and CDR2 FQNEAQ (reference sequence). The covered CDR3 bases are TGTGCCAGCAGCCTCACAGGTTCTGGGGCCAACGTG. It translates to CASSLTGSGANV. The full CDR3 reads CASSLTGSGANVLFF. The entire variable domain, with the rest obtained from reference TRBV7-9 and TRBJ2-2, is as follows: DTGVSQNPRHKITKRGQNVTFRCDPISEHNRLYWYRQTLGQGPEFLTYFQNEAQLEKSRLLSDRFSAERPKGSFSTLEIQRTEQGDSAMYLCASSLTGSGANVLFFGEGSRLTVL.

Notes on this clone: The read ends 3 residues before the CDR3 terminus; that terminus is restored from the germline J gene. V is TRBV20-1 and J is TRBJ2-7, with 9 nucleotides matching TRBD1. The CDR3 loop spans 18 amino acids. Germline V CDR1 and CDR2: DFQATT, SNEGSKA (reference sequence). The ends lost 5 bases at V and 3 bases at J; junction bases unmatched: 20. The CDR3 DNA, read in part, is TGCAGTGCTCTGCCCCACAGGGGGCGGGGACCGAGGGACTACGAG. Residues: CSALPHRGRGPRDYE. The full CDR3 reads CSALPHRGRGPRDYEQYF.

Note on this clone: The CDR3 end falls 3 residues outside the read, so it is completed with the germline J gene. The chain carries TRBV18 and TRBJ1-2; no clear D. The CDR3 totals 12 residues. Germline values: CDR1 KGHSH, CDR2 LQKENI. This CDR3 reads CASSPGGYDYTF. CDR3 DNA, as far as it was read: TGTGCCAGCTCACCAGGAGGGTACGAC.

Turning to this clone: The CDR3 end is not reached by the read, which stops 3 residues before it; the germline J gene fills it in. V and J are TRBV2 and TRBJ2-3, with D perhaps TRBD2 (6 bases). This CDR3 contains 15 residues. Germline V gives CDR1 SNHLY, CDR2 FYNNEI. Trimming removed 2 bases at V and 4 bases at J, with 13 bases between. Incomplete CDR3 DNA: TGTGCCAGCAGTGAATCCGAAGCGGGCTCAGATACG. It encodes CASSESEAGSDT. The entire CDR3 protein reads CASSESEAGSDTQYF.

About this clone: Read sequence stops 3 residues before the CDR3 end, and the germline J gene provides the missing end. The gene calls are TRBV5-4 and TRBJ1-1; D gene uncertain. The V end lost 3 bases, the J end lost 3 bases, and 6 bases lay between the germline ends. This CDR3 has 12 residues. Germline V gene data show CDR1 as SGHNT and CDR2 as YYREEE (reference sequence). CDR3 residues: CASSSVYTEAFF. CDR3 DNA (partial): TGTGCCAGCAGCTCCGTGTACACTGAA.

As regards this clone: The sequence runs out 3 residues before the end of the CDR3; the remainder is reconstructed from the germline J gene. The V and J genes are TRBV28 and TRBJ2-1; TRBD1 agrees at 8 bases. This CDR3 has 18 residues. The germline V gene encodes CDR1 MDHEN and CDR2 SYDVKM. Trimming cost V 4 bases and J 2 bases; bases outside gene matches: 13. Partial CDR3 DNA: TGTGCCAGCAGTTCCCAAGGAGCCAGGGGGCCGACCTACAATGAG. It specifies CASSSQGARGPTYNE. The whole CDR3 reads CASSSQGARGPTYNEQFF.

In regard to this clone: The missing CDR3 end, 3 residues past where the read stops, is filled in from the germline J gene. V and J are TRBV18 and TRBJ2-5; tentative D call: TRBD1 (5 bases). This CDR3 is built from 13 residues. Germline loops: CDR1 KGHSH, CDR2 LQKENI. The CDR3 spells CASSPFGADTQYF. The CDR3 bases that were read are TGTGCCAGCTCGCCCTTTGGGGCAGATACC.

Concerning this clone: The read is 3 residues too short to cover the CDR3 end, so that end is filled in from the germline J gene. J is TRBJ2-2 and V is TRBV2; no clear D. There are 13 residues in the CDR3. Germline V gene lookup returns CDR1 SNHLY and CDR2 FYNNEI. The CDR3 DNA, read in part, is TGTGCCAGCAGTGACAGGAGTAATTCACCG. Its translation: CASSDRSNSP. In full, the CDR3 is CASSDRSNSPLFF.

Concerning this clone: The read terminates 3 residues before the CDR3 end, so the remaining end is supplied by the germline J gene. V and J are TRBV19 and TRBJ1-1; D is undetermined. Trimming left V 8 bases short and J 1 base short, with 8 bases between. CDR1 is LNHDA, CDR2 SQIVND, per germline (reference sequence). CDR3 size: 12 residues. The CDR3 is CASGEQNTEAFF. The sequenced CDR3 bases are TGTGCCAGTGGTGAACAGAACACTGAA.

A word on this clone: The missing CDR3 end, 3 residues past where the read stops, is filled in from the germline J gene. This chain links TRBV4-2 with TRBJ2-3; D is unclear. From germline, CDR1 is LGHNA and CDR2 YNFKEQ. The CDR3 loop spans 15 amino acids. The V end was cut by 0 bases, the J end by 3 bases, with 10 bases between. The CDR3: CASSQDSGGTDTQYF. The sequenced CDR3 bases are TGTGCCAGCAGCCAAGATTCGGGTGGTACAGATACG.

The CDR3 loop reads CAISGASGRADEQFF. CDR3 DNA (partial): TGTGCCATCAGTGGGGCTAGCGGGAGGGCCGATGAG. The J gene is TRBJ2-1, the V gene TRBV10-3, with TRBD2 identical over 12 bases. The read terminates 3 residues ahead of where the CDR3 ends, so the germline J gene completes it. This CDR3 region has 15 residues. CDR1 ENHRY and CDR2 SYGVKD come from the germline V gene. With 4 bases clipped from V and 8 bases from J, the junction kept 6 bases outside the gene matches.

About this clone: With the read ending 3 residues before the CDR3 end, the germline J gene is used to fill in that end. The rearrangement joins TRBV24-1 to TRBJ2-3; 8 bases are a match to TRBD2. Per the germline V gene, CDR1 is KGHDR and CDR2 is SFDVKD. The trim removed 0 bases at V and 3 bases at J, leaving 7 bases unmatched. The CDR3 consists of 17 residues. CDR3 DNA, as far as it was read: TGTGCCACCAGTGATTTGACGGCGGGAGGCGAAACAGATACG. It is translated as CATSDLTAGGETDT. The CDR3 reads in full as CATSDLTAGGETDTQYF.